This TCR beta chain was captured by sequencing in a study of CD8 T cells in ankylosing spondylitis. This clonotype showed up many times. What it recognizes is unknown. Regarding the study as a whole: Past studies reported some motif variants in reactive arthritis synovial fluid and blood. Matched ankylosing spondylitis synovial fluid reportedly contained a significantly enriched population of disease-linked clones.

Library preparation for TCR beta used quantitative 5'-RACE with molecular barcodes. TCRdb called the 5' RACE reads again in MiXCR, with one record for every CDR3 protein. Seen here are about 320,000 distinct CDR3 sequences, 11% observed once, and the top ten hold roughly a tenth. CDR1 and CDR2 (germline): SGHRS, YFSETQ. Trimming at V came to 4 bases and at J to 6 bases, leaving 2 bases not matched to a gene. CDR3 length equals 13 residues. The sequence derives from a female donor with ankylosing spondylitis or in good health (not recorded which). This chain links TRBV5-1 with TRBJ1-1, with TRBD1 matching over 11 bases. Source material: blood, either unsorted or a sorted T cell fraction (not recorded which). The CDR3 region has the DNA TGCGCCAGCAGCCCGGACAGGGGGCCTGAAGCTTTCTTT. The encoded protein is CASSPDRGPEAFF.